Sequencing of this TCR beta chain was carried out in a study of blood T cell repertoires in COVID-19. Assay: immunoSEQ multiplex PCR; the TCRdb copy retains only in-frame clones and omits some. The sample records around 110,000 clones, about 79% being singletons. Germline loops: CDR1 SGHNT, CDR2 YENEEA. The CDR3 spans 16 residues. The trim removed 5 bases at V and 5 bases at J, leaving 10 bases unmatched. This receptor was taken from a woman in her 70s with acute or convalescent COVID-19. The genes are TRBV11-3 and TRBJ2-1, with 9 bases that match TRBD1. Sequencing input: peripheral blood. DNA for the CDR3: TGTGCCAGCAGCCGATCGGGACAGGGAAAAAACAATGAGCAGTTCTTC. It yields the protein CASSRSGQGKNNEQFF.